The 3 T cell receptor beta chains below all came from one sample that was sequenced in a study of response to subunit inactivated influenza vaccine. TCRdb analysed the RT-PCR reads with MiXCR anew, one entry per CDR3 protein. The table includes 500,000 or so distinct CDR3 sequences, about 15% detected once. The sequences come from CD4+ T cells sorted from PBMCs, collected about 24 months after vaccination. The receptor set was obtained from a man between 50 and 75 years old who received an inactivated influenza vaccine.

The CDR3 DNA follows: TGTGCCAGCAGTTACCAAAAATGGACTAGTCGCAATGAGCAGTTCTTC. Protein: CASSYQKWTSRNEQFF. This chain connects TRBV6-2 or TRBV6-3 to TRBJ2-1, with 7 bases that match TRBD2. Germline CDR1 is MNHEY and CDR2 is SVGEGT. This CDR3 comprises 16 residues. Unmatched junction bases numbered 10, after V lost 2 bases and J lost 6 bases.

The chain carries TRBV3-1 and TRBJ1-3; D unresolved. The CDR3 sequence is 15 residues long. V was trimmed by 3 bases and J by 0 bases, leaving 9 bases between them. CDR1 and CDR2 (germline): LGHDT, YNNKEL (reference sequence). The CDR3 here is CASSQSQLSGNTIYF. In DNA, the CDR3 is TGTGCCAGCAGCCAGAGCCAGCTCTCTGGAAACACCATATATTTT.

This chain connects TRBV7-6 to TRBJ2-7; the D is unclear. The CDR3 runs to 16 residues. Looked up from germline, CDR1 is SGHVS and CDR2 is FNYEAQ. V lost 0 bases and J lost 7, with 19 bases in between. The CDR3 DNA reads TGTGCCAGCAGCTTAGCGAAGGGATCGGAATTACGGGAGCAGTACTTC. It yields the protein CASSLAKGSELREQYF.